The source of this TCR beta chain is a study of blood T cell repertoires in COVID-19. Study background: COVID-19 samples from acute and convalescent phases originated in the United States, Italy and Spain. T cells, B-cell-depleted T cells, or PBMCs supplied cDNA or gDNA.

TCRdb's table, derived via immunoSEQ multiplex PCR, lists solely in-frame clones and lacks some. The data contain fewer than 300,000 clones, approximately 91% of them singletons. This study enrolled people aged 18 to 89 from about two dozen US geographic areas. Participants had their cohort set by participant-reported clinical history. Trimming removed 1 base from V and 1 base from J; junction bases left unmatched: 5. This CDR3 spans 17 amino acids. Germline CDR1 is SGHTA and CDR2 is FQGTGA. Sequences were obtained from PBMCs or T cells enriched from blood (not recorded which). The clonotype comes from a woman between 40 and 50 years old with acute COVID-19. The chain employs TRBV7-3 and TRBJ2-2, with 8 bases identical to TRBD2. The CDR3: CASSLSVSGVNTGELFF. CDR3 DNA: TGTGCCAGCAGCTTAAGTGTTAGCGGGGTGAACACCGGGGAGCTGTTTTTT.